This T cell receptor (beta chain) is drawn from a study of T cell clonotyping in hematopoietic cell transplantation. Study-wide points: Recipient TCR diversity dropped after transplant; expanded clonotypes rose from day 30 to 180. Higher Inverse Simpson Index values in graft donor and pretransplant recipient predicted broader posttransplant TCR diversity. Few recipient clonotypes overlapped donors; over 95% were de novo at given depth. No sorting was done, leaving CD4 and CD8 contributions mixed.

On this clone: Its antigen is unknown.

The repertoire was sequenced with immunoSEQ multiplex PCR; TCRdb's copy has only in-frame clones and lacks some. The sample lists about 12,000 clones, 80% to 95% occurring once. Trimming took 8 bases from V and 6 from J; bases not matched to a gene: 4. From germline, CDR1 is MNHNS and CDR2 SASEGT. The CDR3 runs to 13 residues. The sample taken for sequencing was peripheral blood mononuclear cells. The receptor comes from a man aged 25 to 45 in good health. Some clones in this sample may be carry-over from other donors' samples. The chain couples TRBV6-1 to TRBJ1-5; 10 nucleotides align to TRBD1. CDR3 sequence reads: CASFDRGLQPQHF. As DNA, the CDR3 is TGTGCCAGCTTCGACAGGGGGCTTCAGCCCCAGCATTTT.